Presented here are 30 T cell receptor beta chains from one specimen sequenced in a study of control samples from healthy donors and cancer patients. Using immunoSEQ multiplex PCR, the repertoire was profiled, and TCRdb retains in-frame clones only, with some absent. Here the sample spans about 170,000 clones, roughly 91% being singletons. Source material: blood. These TCRs come from a woman aged 25 to 45 in good health.

The rearrangement uses TRBV5-3 and TRBJ1-6, with D possibly being TRBD1 (6 bases). TRBV5-3 belongs to the ORF category, with a function that is uncertain. CDR3 length: 15 residues. The V end lost 2 bases, the J end lost 5 bases, and 11 bases lay between the germline ends. The DNA of the CDR3 is TGTGCCAGAAGCTTTTTTCGGACAGATAATTCACCCCTCCACTTT. Its translation is CARSFFRTDNSPLHF.

The chain uses TRBV24-1 and TRBJ1-5; a possible D gene is TRBD1 (6 bases). The V end lost 0 bases, the J end lost 7 bases, and 12 bases lay between the germline ends. CDR3 length equals 15 residues. From germline, CDR1 is KGHDR and CDR2 SFDVKD. CDR3 loop: CATSDLQGGGQPQHF. CDR3 bases: TGTGCCACCAGTGATTTGCAAGGAGGGGGACAGCCCCAGCATTTT.

The gene calls are TRBV30 and TRBJ1-6; D is unclear. The CDR3 runs to 13 residues. Germline V gene sequence: CDR1 GTSNPN, CDR2 SVGIG (reference sequence). The V and J ends lost 2 bases and 7 bases respectively, with 9 bases between them. CDR3 sequence: CAWSRGPNSPLHF. The CDR3 DNA reads TGTGCCTGGAGTCGGGGTCCCAATTCACCCCTCCACTTT.

This clone was counted only a few times. The CDR3 spells CASSDGGGAFNEQFF. CDR3 sequence (DNA): TGTGCCAGCAGTGACGGCGGGGGGGCGTTCAATGAGCAGTTCTTC. The V call is TRBV6-4, the J call TRBJ2-1; 9 nucleotides match TRBD2. Trimming at V came to 2 bases and at J to 6 bases, leaving 5 bases not matched to a gene. CDR1 MRHNA and CDR2 SNTAGT come from the germline V gene. This CDR3 region has 15 residues.

V usage is TRBV3-1 (or the pseudogene TRBV3-2) and J usage is TRBJ2-2, with 8 bases identical to TRBD2. This CDR3 is built from 14 residues. The trim removed 1 base at V and 6 bases at J, leaving 1 base unmatched. Germline V gene sequence: CDR1 LGHDT, CDR2 YNNKEL (reference sequence). The CDR3 here is CASSQAGGAGELFF. CDR3 nucleotides: TGTGCCAGCAGCCAAGCGGGGGGGGCCGGGGAGCTGTTTTTT.

V is TRBV11-2 and J is TRBJ1-4, with D possibly TRBD1 on 6 matching bases. The CDR3 extends over 15 amino acids. Germline V gives CDR1 SGHAT, CDR2 FQNNGV. Trimming shortened V by 6 bases and J by 4 bases, and 15 bases separated the two germline ends. In nucleotides, the CDR3 is TGTGCCAGCAGAAGCCGACAGGCACTTAATGAAAAACTGTTTTTT. Its translation: CASRSRQALNEKLFF. Filled out from reference TRBV11-2 and TRBJ1-4, the complete variable domain reads EAGVAQSPRYKIIEKRQSVAFWCNPISGHATLYWYQQILGQGPKLLIQFQNNGVVDDSQLPKDRFSAERLKGVDSTLKIQPAKLEDSAVYLCASRSRQALNEKLFFGSGTQLSVL.

This chain links TRBV5-1 with TRBJ2-7, with a weak D call TRBD1 (6 bases). The V gene's germline CDR1 is SGHRS and CDR2 YFSETQ. The CDR3 totals 12 residues. V was clipped by 0 bases and J by 5 bases, with 6 bases between them. CDR3 amino acids: CASSLDRDEQYF. Here the CDR3 DNA reads TGCGCCAGCAGCTTGGACAGGGACGAGCAGTACTTC.

The chain combines TRBV28 with TRBJ1-3; D remains ambiguous. CDR1 and CDR2 (germline): MDHEN, SYDVKM. The V end lost 1 base, the J end lost 0 bases, and 4 bases lay between the germline ends. The CDR3 runs to 14 residues. CDR3 residues: CASSLFNSGNTIYF. The CDR3 bases are TGTGCCAGCAGTTTATTTAACTCTGGAAACACCATATATTTT.

This chain joins TRBV9 and TRBJ1-4; tentatively, D is TRBD1 (6 bases). V shed 2 bases and J shed 3 bases, with 11 bases lying between them. The CDR3 is 15 residues long. The V gene's germline CDR1 is SGDLS and CDR2 YYNGEE. The CDR3 nucleotides read TGTGCCAGCAGCGTCACAGGGTGGGCTAATGAAAAACTGTTTTTT. It translates to CASSVTGWANEKLFF.

This chain joins TRBV18 and TRBJ2-1, with D uncertain. This CDR3 region has 12 residues. Trimming took off 3 bases at V and 5 bases at J, with 5 bases between the two ends. Germline CDR1 and CDR2: KGHSH and LQKENI. The CDR3 bases are TGTGCCAGCTCACCCACCCACAATGAGCAGTTCTTC. Amino acids: CASSPTHNEQFF.

The chain has TRBV7-2 and TRBJ2-1; 14 bases fit TRBD2. The length of the CDR3 is 17 residues. From germline, CDR1 is SGHTA and CDR2 FQGNSA. V shed 5 bases, J shed 6 bases, and the junction held 9 bases outside the gene matches. In nucleotides, the CDR3 is TGTGCCAGCAGCGCGGGACTAGCGGGAGCCCAGACCAATGAGCAGTTCTTC. Residues: CASSAGLAGAQTNEQFF. The full variable domain, rest sourced from reference TRBV7-2 and TRBJ2-1, is GAGVSQSPSNKVTEKGKDVELRCDPISGHTALYWYRQSLGQGLEFLIYFQGNSAPDKSGLPSDRFSAERTGGSVSTLTIQRTQQEDSAVYLCASSAGLAGAQTNEQFFGPGTRLTVL.

The rearrangement uses TRBV7-9 and TRBJ1-1, with TRBD1 identical over 8 bases. V shed 3 bases and J 0 bases; nucleotides not matched to a gene: 3. Germline-derived CDR1 and CDR2 are SEHNR and FQNEAQ (reference sequence). This CDR3 has 15 residues. The CDR3 sequence: CASSFGQGVNTEAFF. The CDR3 DNA follows: TGTGCCAGCAGCTTTGGACAGGGTGTGAACACTGAAGCTTTCTTT.

Details on this clone: The same CDR3 is also encoded by other DNA sequences in this sample. The gene calls are TRBV6-4 and TRBJ2-2; TRBD1 is a possible D gene (6 bases). This CDR3 contains 12 residues. Germline assignment: CDR1 MRHNA and CDR2 SNTAGT. Trimming took 6 bases from V and 7 from J, leaving 9 bases between them. The CDR3 spells CASRQGDGELFF. DNA of the CDR3: TGTGCCAGCAGACAGGGTGACGGGGAGCTGTTTTTT.

The CDR3 is CASSSGTSGGPTDTQYF. CDR3 coding DNA: TGTGCCAGCAGCTCCGGGACTAGCGGGGGGCCCACAGATACGCAGTATTTT. V and J are TRBV7-9 and TRBJ2-3, with TRBD2 matching 15 bases. The CDR3 consists of 17 residues. Germline assignment: CDR1 SEHNR and CDR2 FQNEAQ (reference sequence). V shed 4 bases and J 2 bases; nucleotides not matched to a gene: 4.

The rearrangement joins TRBV19 to TRBJ2-3; TRBD2 matches at 7 bases. The CDR3 is 14 amino acids. Looked up from germline, CDR1 is LNHDA and CDR2 is SQIVND (reference sequence). V was clipped by 1 base and J by 4 bases; unmatched bases: 2. The CDR3 bases are TGTGCCAGTAGTATAGGTGGACTAGCAGATACGCAGTATTTT. It is translated as CASSIGGLADTQYF.

V is TRBV30 and J is TRBJ1-4, with D tentatively TRBD1 (5 bases). Germline CDR1 GTSNPN, CDR2 SVGIG (reference sequence). V gave up 4 bases and J gave up 8 bases, with 11 bases separating them. This CDR3 region has 12 residues. This CDR3 reads CAWTRDKEKLFF. Written as DNA, the CDR3 is TGTGCCTGGACCAGGGATAAAGAAAAACTGTTTTTT.

This clone has a single count. The V call is TRBV28, the J call TRBJ2-7; D may be TRBD2 (6 bases). V shed 6 bases and J shed 4 bases, with 16 bases lying between them. The CDR3 consists of 14 residues. Germline CDR1 is MDHEN and CDR2 is SYDVKM. CDR3 loop: CASRRLGKQYEQYF. As DNA, the CDR3 is TGTGCCAGCAGACGACTAGGTAAGCAGTACGAGCAGTACTTC.

CDR3 in DNA: TGTGCCAGCAGCCAAGATCCCCTAGCGGGGCCCTACGAGCAGTACTTC. It codes for CASSQDPLAGPYEQYF. This chain joins TRBV3-1 (or the pseudogene TRBV3-2) and TRBJ2-7; 9 nucleotides align to TRBD2. Trimming took 0 bases from V and 2 from J; bases not matched to a gene: 5. The CDR3 length is 16 residues. Germline CDR1 LGHDT, CDR2 YNNKEL (reference sequence).

This sequence joins TRBV19 and TRBJ2-2, with 8 bases matching TRBD2. The CDR3 contains 18 residues. V gave up 6 bases and J gave up 0 bases; unmatched junction bases: 12. Per the germline V gene, CDR1 is LNHDA and CDR2 is SQIVND (reference sequence). CDR3 coding DNA: TGTGCCAGTAGCCCGGGACATGTAGCGGGGCCGAACACCGGGGAGCTGTTTTTT. This gives the protein CASSPGHVAGPNTGELFF.

In the case of this clone: This CDR3 is also generated by other DNA sequences in the sample. The V call is TRBV14, the J call TRBJ1-1; D gene ambiguous. The length of the CDR3 is 13 residues. Per the germline V gene, CDR1 is SGHDN and CDR2 is FVKESK. The V and J ends lost 1 base and 1 base respectively, with 4 bases between them. The CDR3 nucleotides read TGTGCCAGCAGCCAAGGAAGGAACACTGAAGCTTTCTTT. It yields the protein CASSQGRNTEAFF.

Notes on this clone: One end of the junction is discordant with germline, which a read error may explain. The same CDR3 arises from other DNA sequences in this sample as well. The J gene is TRBJ1-1, the V gene TRBV5-6, with 7 nucleotides matching TRBD1. CDR3 length equals 14 residues. CDR1 is SGHDT and CDR2 is YYEEEE in the germline V gene. The CDR3 protein is CASSLGQVRAEAFF. CDR3 bases: TGTGCCAGTAGCTTAGGACAGGTTAGAGCTGAAGCTTTCTTT.

This chain joins TRBV5-8 and TRBJ2-7; 10 nucleotides align to TRBD2. CDR3 length: 17 residues. Germline V gene data show CDR1 as SGHTS and CDR2 as YDEGEE. J lost 1 base, V lost 0 bases, and 7 bases had no gene match. The CDR3 region has the DNA TGTGCCAGCAGCTTGGTTCTAGCGGGAGTAGGGTCCTACGAGCAGTACTTC. This codes for CASSLVLAGVGSYEQYF.

The V and J genes are TRBV3-1 (or the pseudogene TRBV3-2) and TRBJ2-2, with D perhaps assigned TRBD1 or TRBD2 (6 bases each). The germline V gene has CDR1 LGHDT and CDR2 YNNKEL (reference sequence). V lost 5 bases and J lost 4, with 14 bases in between. There are 15 residues in the CDR3. CDR3 coding DNA: TGTGCCAGCAGCTTCCGACTAGGGGGCACCGGGGAGCTGTTTTTT. Encoded protein: CASSFRLGGTGELFF.

About this clone: Other DNA sequences from this sample encode an identical CDR3 as well. The chain employs TRBV11-2 and TRBJ2-1, with TRBD2 matching over 11 bases. Germline values: CDR1 SGHAT, CDR2 FQNNGV. Trimming took 5 bases from V and 2 from J; bases not matched to a gene: 2. The CDR3 is 15 amino acids. The CDR3 sequence: CASSLAGGTYNEQFF. As DNA, the CDR3 is TGTGCCAGCAGCCTAGCGGGAGGAACCTACAATGAGCAGTTCTTC. Full variable domain (missing parts from reference TRBV11-2 and TRBJ2-1): EAGVAQSPRYKIIEKRQSVAFWCNPISGHATLYWYQQILGQGPKLLIQFQNNGVVDDSQLPKDRFSAERLKGVDSTLKIQPAKLEDSAVYLCASSLAGGTYNEQFFGPGTRLTVL.

The V call is TRBV28, the J call TRBJ2-7; either TRBD1 or TRBD2 may fit D (5 bases each). The CDR3 runs 14 residues. Germline CDR1 is MDHEN and CDR2 is SYDVKM. V lost 1 base to trimming and J lost 2 bases, with 9 bases between them. This chain's CDR3 is CASSLFRGTYEQYF. The CDR3 region has the DNA TGTGCCAGCAGTTTATTCCGGGGCACCTACGAGCAGTACTTC.

The V gene is TRBV19, the J gene TRBJ2-5; D may be TRBD1 or TRBD2 (6 bases each). The CDR3 contains 16 residues. Per germline, CDR1 LNHDA and CDR2 SQIVND (reference sequence). V was clipped by 5 bases and J by 0 bases, with 16 bases between them. CDR3 sequence: CASSGGLGRDQETQYF. CDR3 sequence (DNA): TGTGCCAGTAGTGGGGGGCTCGGACGAGACCAAGAGACCCAGTACTTC.

The rearrangement uses TRBV29-1 and TRBJ1-2; 9 bases fit TRBD1. Germline V gene lookup returns CDR1 SQVTM and CDR2 ANQGSEA. The ends lost 6 bases at V and 6 bases at J; junction bases unmatched: 2. The CDR3 runs 11 residues. The CDR3 nucleotides are TGCAGCGTCCGACAGGGGGATGGCTACACCTTC. This codes for CSVRQGDGYTF.

Only one count was recorded for this clone. The chain recombines TRBV18 with TRBJ2-7; 10 bases align to TRBD1. The germline gives CDR1 KGHSH, CDR2 LQKENI. With V trimmed by 5 bases and J by 5 bases, 6 bases remained unmatched. The CDR3 sequence is 14 residues long. CDR3 region: CASSSRQGADEQYF. CDR3 sequence (DNA): TGTGCCAGCTCATCCCGACAGGGGGCAGACGAGCAGTACTTC.

The table lists this clone with a count of one. The chain combines TRBV7-9 with TRBJ1-2, with TRBD1 as a possible D gene (5 bases). Deletions cut 1 base from V and 7 bases from J, with 13 bases between. The CDR3 spans 14 residues. Germline V gene sequence: CDR1 SEHNR, CDR2 FQNEAQ (reference sequence). CDR3 protein: CASSLVAREGGYTF. CDR3 in DNA: TGTGCCAGCAGCTTAGTAGCCAGGGAGGGTGGCTACACCTTC.

The CDR3, as DNA: TGTGCCAGCAGTTCAGTAGCGGGGGGCCGGGAGACCCAGTACTTC. This codes for CASSSVAGGRETQYF. The chain carries TRBV25-1 and TRBJ2-5, with 10 bases matching TRBD2. V lost 5 bases, J lost 5 bases, and 8 bases stayed unmatched. Germline V gene data show CDR1 as MGHDK and CDR2 as SYGVNS. The CDR3 runs to 15 residues.